This T cell receptor (beta chain) was profiled in a study of T cells in Graves' hyperthyroidism and ophthalmopathy. Regions amplified from RNA transcripts were the TCR beta CDR3 regions. RT-PCR in the first round (using the HTBI primer set) targeted the TCR CDR3. MiXCR, run by TCRdb on the multiplex PCR reads, gives a single entry per CDR3 protein. The sample has around 520,000 distinct CDR3 sequences; around 24% are singletons. This clonotype was counted many times. V gave up 6 bases and J gave up 4 bases; unmatched junction bases: 12. The CDR3 has 16 amino acids. Germline V CDR1 and CDR2: KGHSH, LQKENI. Those patients with uncontrolled infection, other autoimmune disease, pregnancy or lactation were excluded. Source material for PBMCs was less than 12 ml fresh peripheral blood.

The clonotype comes from a woman younger than 45 with Graves' ophthalmopathy. The chain joins TRBV18 to TRBJ1-1; TRBD1 agrees at 9 bases. Material: blood. The CDR3 DNA follows: TGTGCCAGCTCCGGGGACAGGGATTTAGGGATCACTGAAGCTTTCTTT. Translation: CASSGDRDLGITEAFF.